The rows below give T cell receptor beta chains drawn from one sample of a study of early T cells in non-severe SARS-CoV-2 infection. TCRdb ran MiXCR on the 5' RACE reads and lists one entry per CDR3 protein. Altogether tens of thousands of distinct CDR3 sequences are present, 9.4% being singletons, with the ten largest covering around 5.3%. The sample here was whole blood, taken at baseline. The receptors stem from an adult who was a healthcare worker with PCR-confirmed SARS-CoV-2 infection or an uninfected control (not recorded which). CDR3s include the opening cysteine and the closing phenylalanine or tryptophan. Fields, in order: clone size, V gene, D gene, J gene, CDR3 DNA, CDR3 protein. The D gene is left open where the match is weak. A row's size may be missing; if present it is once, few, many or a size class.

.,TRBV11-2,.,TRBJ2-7,TGTGCCAGCAGCTTAGATGCCGGGCGAACCTACGAGCAGTACTTC,CASSLDAGRTYEQYF
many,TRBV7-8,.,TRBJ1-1,TGTGCCAGCACCTCAGGAGGAACAGGAGCGAACACTGAAGCTTTCTTT,CASTSGGTGANTEAFF
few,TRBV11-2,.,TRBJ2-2,TGTGCCAGCAGATTGGGCGCCAGGTCCACCGGGGAGCTGTTTTTT,CASRLGARSTGELFF
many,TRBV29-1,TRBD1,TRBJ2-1,TGCAGCGTTGAAGTATGGGACAGCCGACCCTACAATGAGCAGTTCTTC,CSVEVWDSRPYNEQFF
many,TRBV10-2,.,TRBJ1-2,TGCGCCAGCAGTGACGGGGGTGGCTATGGCTACACCTTC,CASSDGGGYGYTF
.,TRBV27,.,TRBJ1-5,TGTGCCAGCAGCCCCGACAGGTCTCATCAGCCCCAGCATTTT,CASSPDRSHQPQHF
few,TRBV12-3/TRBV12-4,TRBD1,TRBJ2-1,TGTGCCAGCAGTCTCAGGACAGGGAAAGACAATGAGCAGTTCTTC,CASSLRTGKDNEQFF
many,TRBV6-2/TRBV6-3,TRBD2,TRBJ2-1,TGTGCCAGCAGAAGGTGGCGGGAGGGGCCCAACGGGCAGTTCTTC,CASRRWREGPNGQFF
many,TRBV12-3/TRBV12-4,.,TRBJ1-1,TGTGCCAGCGGAAAACGCAGGGTCACTGAAGCTTTCTTT,CASGKRRVTEAFF
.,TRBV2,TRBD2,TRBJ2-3,TGTGCCAGCCTAGCGGAATACACAGATACGCAGTATTTT,CASLAEYTDTQYF
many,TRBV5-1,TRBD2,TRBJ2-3,TGCGCCAGCAGCCCGCCTAGCGGGGGGGCAACAGATACGCAGTATTTT,CASSPPSGGATDTQYF
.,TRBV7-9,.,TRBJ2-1,TGTGCCAGCAGCTTAGGGGGGTTGCAGGAGCAGTTCTTC,CASSLGGLQEQFF
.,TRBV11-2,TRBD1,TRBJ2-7,TGTGCCAGCAGCTTAGTGAGGGGGCCTGTGTACGAGCAGTACTTC,CASSLVRGPVYEQYF
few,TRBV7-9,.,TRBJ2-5,TGTGCCAGCAGCTTAGAGGTTGGAGAGACCCAGTACTTC,CASSLEVGETQYF
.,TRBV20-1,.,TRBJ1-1,TGCAGTGCTAGGGGAGTGCGGGCCAAACGTATGAACACTGAAGCTTTCTTT,CSARGVRAKRMNTEAFF
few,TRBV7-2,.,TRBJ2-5,TGTGCCAGCAGCTTGGGACCGCCGACCACCACAGAGACCCAGTACTTC,CASSLGPPTTTETQYF
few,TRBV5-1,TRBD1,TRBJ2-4,TGCGCCAGCAGCTTAGGACAGGGTGACATTCAGTACTTC,CASSLGQGDIQYF
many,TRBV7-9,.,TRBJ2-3,TGTGCCAGCAGCGATATCTTGCTTAGCACAGATACGCAGTATTTT,CASSDILLSTDTQYF
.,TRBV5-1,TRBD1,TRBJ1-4,TGCGCCAGCAGCCCGGACAGGCCTAATGAAAAACTGTTTTTT,CASSPDRPNEKLFF
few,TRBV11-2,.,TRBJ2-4,TGTGCCAGCAGCTTAGAGCCTGGGACCCTAGCCAAAAACATTCAGTACTTC,CASSLEPGTLAKNIQYF
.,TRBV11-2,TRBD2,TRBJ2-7,TGTGCCAGCAGCTCACTCGGGACTAGCGGTTCCTACGAGCAGTACTTC,CASSSLGTSGSYEQYF
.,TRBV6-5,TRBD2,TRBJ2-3,TGTGCCAGCAGTTACGGGGGGAGCGGGGGCGGCACAGATACGCAGTATTTT,CASSYGGSGGGTDTQYF
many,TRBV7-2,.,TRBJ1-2,TGTGCCAGCAGCTTAGTGTTCCAGTCTGTCGATGGCTACACCTTC,CASSLVFQSVDGYTF
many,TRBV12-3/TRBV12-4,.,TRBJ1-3,TGTGCCAGCAGTGACGATTCGACAGGCGGAAACACCATATATTTT,CASSDDSTGGNTIYF
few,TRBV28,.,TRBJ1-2,TGTGCCAGTCTGGACAGACCATATAACTATGGCTACACCTTC,CASLDRPYNYGYTF
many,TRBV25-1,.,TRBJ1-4,TGTGCCAGCAGTGACGTGCGATTGGGAAATGAAAAACTGTTTTTT,CASSDVRLGNEKLFF
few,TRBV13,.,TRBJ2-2,TGTGCCAGCAGCTTAGGTGGGAGCATTAACACCGGGGAGCTGTTTTTT,CASSLGGSINTGELFF
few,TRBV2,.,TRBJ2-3,TGTGCCAGGTCTAGTATTAGCACAGATACGCAGTATTTT,CARSSISTDTQYF
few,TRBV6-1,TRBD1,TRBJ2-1,TGTGCCAGCAGTGAACTAGGACAGGGAAATGAGCAGTTCTTC,CASSELGQGNEQFF
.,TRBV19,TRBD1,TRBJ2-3,TGTGCCAGTAGTATTCGGACAGGGGTAGATACGCAGTATTTT,CASSIRTGVDTQYF
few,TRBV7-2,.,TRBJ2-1,TGTGCCAGCAGCTCTCCGGATAATGAGCAGTTCTTC,CASSSPDNEQFF
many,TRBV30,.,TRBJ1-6,TGTGCCTGGACGGGGACAAGCTCCTATAATTCACCCCTCCACTTT,CAWTGTSSYNSPLHF
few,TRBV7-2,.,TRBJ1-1,TGTGCCAGCAGTCGATGGGGCGCAGTAATGAACACTGAAGCTTTCTTT,CASSRWGAVMNTEAFF
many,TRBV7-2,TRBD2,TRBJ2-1,TGTGCCAGCAGCGTAACTAGCGGACCCTACAATGAGCAGTTCTTC,CASSVTSGPYNEQFF
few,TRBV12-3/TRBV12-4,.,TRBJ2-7,TGTGCCAGCAGTTTTGCCGGGGGCCCTAAATACGAGCAGTACTTC,CASSFAGGPKYEQYF
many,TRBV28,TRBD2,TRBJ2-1,TGTGCCAGCAGTGGTAGCGGGACCAGTACTAACAATGAGCAGTTCTTC,CASSGSGTSTNNEQFF
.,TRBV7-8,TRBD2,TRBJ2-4,TGTGCCAGCAGCTTAAAAGGGCGGGAGCGGAACATTCAGTACTTC,CASSLKGRERNIQYF
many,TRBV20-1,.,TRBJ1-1,TGCAGTGCTTTGGTGGACGTTCTGAACACTGAAGCTTTCTTT,CSALVDVLNTEAFF
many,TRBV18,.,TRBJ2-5,TGTGCCAGCTCACCCTACGGAGTGGATGAGACCCAGTACTTC,CASSPYGVDETQYF
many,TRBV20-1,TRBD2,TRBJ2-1,TGCAGTGCTAGAGATACTAGCGGGGCCTACAATGAGCAGTTCTTC,CSARDTSGAYNEQFF
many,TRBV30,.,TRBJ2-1,TGTGCCTGGAGTTTTGACGGGCCAAGGAGCTCCTACAATGAGCAGTTCTTC,CAWSFDGPRSSYNEQFF
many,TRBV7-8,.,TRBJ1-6,TGTGCCAGCAGCTTAGCACAGTTAAGCTCCTATAATTCACCCCTCCACTTT,CASSLAQLSSYNSPLHF
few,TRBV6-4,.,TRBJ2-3,TGTGCCAGCAGTGACGGGGGGGCCACAGATACGCAGTATTTT,CASSDGGATDTQYF
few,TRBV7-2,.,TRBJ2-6,TGTGCCAGCAGCTTAGGCGGGGCTGGGGCCAACGTCCTGACTTTC,CASSLGGAGANVLTF
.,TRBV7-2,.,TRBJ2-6,TGTGCCAGCAAAGTTAGCTTCTCTGGGGCCAACGTCCTGACTTTC,CASKVSFSGANVLTF
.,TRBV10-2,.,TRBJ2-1,TGCGCCAGCACCGAAGGGCTAAGAAATGAGCAGTTCTTC,CASTEGLRNEQFF
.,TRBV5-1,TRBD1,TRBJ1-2,TGCGCCAGCAGGGACAGGGTTTACCAGGACTATGGCTACACCTTC,CASRDRVYQDYGYTF
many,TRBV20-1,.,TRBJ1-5,TGCAGTGCTAGAGCAGGGGATAGCAATCAGCCCCAGCATTTT,CSARAGDSNQPQHF
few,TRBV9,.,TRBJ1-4,TGTGCCAGCAGCTCACGGGGCGGGAGTGAAAAACTGTTTTTT,CASSSRGGSEKLFF
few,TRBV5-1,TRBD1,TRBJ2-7,TGCGCCAGCAGCTTGACGGGACAGGGGAGCGAGCAGTACTTC,CASSLTGQGSEQYF
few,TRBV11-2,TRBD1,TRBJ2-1,TGTGCCAGCAGTAAACAACCTCTACAGGGGGATGAGCAGTTCTTC,CASSKQPLQGDEQFF
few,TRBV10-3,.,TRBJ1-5,TGTGCCATCAGTGGAGCAGGGAACAATCAGCCCCAGCATTTT,CAISGAGNNQPQHF
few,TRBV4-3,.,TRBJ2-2,TGCGCCAGCAGCCAGGATCCCCGGGGCAGGATTGCTAACGCGAACACCGGGGAGCTGTTTTTT,CASSQDPRGRIANANTGELFF
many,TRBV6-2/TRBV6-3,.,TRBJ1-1,TGTGCCAGCAGTTATTCGGTGAACACTGAAGCTTTCTTT,CASSYSVNTEAFF
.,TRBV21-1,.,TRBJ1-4,.,CASSKRYPFTPGLMKNCFF
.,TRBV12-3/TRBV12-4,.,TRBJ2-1,TGTGCCAGCAGCCTGAATGGGGATGAGCAGTTCTTC,CASSLNGDEQFF